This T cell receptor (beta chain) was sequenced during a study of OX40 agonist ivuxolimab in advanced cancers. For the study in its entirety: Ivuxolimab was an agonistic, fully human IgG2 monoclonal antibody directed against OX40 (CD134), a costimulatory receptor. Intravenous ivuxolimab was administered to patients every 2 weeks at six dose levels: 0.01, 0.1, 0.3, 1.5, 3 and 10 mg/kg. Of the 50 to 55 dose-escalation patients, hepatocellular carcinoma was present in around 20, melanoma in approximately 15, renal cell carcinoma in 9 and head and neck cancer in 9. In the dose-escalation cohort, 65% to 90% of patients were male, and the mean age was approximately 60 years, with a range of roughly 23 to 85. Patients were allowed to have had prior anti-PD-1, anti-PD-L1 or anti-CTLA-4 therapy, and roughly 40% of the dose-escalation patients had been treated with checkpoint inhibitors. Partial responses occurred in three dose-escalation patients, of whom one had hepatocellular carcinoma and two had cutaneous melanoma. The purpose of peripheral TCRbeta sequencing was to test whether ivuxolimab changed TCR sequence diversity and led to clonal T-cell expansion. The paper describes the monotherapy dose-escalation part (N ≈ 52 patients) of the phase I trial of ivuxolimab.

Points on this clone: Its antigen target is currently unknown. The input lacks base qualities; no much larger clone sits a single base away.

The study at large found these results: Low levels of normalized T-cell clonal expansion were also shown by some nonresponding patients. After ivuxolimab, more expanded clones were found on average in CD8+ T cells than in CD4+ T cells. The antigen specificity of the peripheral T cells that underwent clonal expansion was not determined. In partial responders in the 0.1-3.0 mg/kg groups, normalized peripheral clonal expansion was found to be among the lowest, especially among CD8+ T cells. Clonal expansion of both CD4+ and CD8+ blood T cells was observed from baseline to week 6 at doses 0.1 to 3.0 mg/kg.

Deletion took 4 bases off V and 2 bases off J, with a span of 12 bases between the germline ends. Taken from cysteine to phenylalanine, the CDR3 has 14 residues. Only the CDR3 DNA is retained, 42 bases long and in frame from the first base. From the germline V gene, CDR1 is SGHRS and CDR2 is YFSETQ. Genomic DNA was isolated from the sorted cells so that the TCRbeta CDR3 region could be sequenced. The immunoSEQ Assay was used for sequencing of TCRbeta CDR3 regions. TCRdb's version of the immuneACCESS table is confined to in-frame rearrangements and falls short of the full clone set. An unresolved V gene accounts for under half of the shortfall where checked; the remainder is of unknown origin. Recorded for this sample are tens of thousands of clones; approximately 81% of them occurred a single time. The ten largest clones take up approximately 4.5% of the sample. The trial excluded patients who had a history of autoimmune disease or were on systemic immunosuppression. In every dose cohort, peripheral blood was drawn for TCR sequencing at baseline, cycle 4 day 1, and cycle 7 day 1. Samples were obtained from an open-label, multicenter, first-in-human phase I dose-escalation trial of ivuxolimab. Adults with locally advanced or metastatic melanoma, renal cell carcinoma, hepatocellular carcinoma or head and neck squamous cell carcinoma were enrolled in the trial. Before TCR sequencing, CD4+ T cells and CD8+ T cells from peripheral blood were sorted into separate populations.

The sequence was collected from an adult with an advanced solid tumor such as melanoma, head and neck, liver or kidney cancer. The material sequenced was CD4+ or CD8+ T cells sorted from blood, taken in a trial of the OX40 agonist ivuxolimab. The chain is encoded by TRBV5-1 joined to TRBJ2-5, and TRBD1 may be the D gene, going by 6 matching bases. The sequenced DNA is TGCGCCAGCAGCCCCGGACAGCAACAAGAGACCCAGTACTTC. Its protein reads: CASSPGQQQETQYF.